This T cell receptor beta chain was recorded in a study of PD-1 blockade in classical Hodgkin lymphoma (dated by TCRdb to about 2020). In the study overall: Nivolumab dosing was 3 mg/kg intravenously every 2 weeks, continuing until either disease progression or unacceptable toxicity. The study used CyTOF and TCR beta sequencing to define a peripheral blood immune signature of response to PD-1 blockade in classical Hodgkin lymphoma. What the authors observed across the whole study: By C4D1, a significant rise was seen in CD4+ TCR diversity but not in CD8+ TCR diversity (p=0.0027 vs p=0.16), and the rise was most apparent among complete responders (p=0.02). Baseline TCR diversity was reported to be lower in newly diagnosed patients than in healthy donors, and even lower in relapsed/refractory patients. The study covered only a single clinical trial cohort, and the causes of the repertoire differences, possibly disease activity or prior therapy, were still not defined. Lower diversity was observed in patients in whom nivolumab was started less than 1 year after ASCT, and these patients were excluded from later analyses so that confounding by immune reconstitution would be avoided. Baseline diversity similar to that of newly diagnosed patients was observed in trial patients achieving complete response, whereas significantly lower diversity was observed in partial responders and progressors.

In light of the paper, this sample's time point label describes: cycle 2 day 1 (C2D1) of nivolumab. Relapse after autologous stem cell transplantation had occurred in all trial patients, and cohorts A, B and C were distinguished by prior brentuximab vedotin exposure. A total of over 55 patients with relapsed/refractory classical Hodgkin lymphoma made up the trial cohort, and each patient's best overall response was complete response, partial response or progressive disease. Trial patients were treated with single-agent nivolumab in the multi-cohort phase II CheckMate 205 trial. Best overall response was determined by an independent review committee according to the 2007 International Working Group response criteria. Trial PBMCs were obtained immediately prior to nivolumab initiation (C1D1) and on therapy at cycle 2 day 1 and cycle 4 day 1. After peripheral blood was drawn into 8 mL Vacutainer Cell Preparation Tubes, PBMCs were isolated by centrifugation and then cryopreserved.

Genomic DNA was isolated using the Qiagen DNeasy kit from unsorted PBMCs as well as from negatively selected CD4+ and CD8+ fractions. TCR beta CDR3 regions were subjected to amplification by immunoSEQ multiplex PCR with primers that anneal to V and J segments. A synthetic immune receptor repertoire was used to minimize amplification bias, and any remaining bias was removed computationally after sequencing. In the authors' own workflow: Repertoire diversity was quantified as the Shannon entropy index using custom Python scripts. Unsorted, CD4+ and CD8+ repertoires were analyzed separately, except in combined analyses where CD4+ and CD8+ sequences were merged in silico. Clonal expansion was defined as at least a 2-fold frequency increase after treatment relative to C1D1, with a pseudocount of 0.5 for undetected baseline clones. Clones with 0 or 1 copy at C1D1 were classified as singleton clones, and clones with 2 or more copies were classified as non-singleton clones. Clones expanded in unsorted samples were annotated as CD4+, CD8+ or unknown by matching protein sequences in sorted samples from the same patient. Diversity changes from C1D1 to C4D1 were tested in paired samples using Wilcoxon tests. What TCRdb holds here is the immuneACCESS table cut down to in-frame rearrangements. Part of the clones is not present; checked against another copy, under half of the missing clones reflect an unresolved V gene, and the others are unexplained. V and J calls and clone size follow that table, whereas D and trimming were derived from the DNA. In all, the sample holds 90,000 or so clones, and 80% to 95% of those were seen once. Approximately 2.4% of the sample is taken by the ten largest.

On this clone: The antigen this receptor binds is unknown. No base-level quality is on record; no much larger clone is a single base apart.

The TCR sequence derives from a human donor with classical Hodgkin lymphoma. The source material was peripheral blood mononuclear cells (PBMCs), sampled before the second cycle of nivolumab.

The CDR3 here reads CASSPYGGSYEQYF. The bases read TGTGCCAGTAGCCCATATGGAGGTTCCTACGAGCAGTACTTC. Recombination joined TRBV19 with TRBJ2-7, with TRBD2 perhaps the D gene, on 5 matching bases. V and J are truncated by 6 bases and 1 base respectively, leaving an intervening sequence of 13 bases. The cysteine opens and the phenylalanine closes a CDR3 of 14 amino acids. Left in the record is the CDR3 DNA by itself, 42 bases read in frame from the first base. The germline V gene (reference sequence) provides CDR1 LNHDA and CDR2 SQIVND.